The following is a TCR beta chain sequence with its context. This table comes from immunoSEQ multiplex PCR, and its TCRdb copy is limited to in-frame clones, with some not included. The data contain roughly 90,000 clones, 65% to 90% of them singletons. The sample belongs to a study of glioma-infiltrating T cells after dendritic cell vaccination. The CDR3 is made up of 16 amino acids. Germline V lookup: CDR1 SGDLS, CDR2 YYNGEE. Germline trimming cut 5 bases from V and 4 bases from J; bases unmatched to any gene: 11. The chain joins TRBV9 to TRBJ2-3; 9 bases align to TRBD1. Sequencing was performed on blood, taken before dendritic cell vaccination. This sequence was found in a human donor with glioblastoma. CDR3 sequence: CASSPAGTGRADTQYF. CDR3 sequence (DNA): TGTGCCAGCAGTCCCGCGGGGACAGGGAGGGCAGATACGCAGTATTTT.